Below, 25 T cell receptor beta chains from the same sample are listed, as sequenced in a study of T cells in Graves' hyperthyroidism and ophthalmopathy. Template material for amplifying TCR beta CDR3 regions consisted of RNA transcripts. Using the HTBI primer set, a first-round RT-PCR was run on the TCR CDR3. TCRdb independently ran MiXCR on the multiplex PCR reads; one entry per CDR3 protein. The data hold a few hundred thousand distinct CDR3 sequences, with approximately 25% observed a single time. Sequenced material: blood. Receptors were obtained from a man over 45 with Graves' hyperthyroidism.

J is TRBJ1-1 and V is TRBV6-1, with D uncertain. CDR1 and CDR2 (germline): MNHNS, SASEGT. This CDR3 comprises 11 residues. Trimming took 7 bases from V and 5 from J, leaving 8 bases between them. The CDR3 sequence is CASTVGTEAFF. CDR3 in DNA: TGTGCCAGCACGGTGGGAACTGAAGCTTTCTTT.

This clonotype was recorded many times. This sequence joins TRBV12-3 or TRBV12-4 and TRBJ2-3; TRBD2 aligns across 7 bases. The CDR3 consists of 13 residues. V dropped 8 bases and J dropped 1; count of bases not matched to a gene: 3. The CDR3, as DNA: TGTGCCAGCGGGAGGGCCGGCACAGATACGCAGTATTTT. It yields the protein CASGRAGTDTQYF.

V and J are TRBV7-9 and TRBJ2-7, with TRBD1 as a possible D gene (5 bases). The CDR3 spans 13 residues. CDR1 is SEHNR, CDR2 FQNEAQ, per germline (reference sequence). V lost 1 base and J lost 5, with 9 bases in between. The CDR3 sequence: CASSLGQWDEQYF. CDR3 DNA sequence: TGTGCCAGCAGCTTAGGACAGTGGGACGAGCAGTACTTC. Complete variable domain (other parts from reference TRBV7-9 and TRBJ2-7): DTGVSQNPRHKITKRGQNVTFRCDPISEHNRLYWYRQTLGQGPEFLTYFQNEAQLEKSRLLSDRFSAERPKGSFSTLEIQRTEQGDSAMYLCASSLGQWDEQYFGPGTRLTVT.

The sample holds a few counts of this clonotype. The chain is built from TRBV7-6 and TRBJ2-7; 7 bases line up with TRBD2. CDR3 length: 13 amino acids. V shed 0 bases and J 7 bases; nucleotides not matched to a gene: 3. Germline CDR1 and CDR2: SGHVS and FNYEAQ. CDR3 DNA: TGTGCCAGCAGCTTAGCGACCGGGAGGGAGCAGTACTTC. Translated: CASSLATGREQYF.

There are a few counts of this clonotype. One junction end disagrees with the germline gene, perhaps due to a read error. V is TRBV5-1 and J is TRBJ1-1, with D perhaps TRBD1 (5 bases). Germline CDR1 and CDR2: SGHRS and YFSETQ. The CDR3 totals 14 residues. The CDR3 DNA reads as TGCGCCAGCAGCTCCCGGGAGGGGAACACTGAAGCTTTTTTT. Its protein product is CASSSREGNTEAFF.

This clonotype was seen a handful of times. This chain connects TRBV11-1 to TRBJ2-5, with a weak D call TRBD1 (5 bases). There are 14 residues in the CDR3. The V end lost 7 bases, the J end lost 2 bases, and 14 bases lay between the germline ends. Per the germline V gene, CDR1 is SGHAT and CDR2 is FQDESV (reference sequence). CDR3 in DNA: TGTGCCAGCACCTCTCTGGGGCAGCAAGAGACCCAGTACTTC. Protein sequence: CASTSLGQQETQYF.

The J gene is TRBJ2-7, the V gene TRBV14; TRBD2 matches at 13 bases. Looked up from germline, CDR1 is SGHDN and CDR2 is FVKESK. V lost 5 bases to trimming and J lost 0 bases; unmatched junction nucleotides: 16. The CDR3 sequence is 20 residues long. The CDR3 is CASSNSGTLGTSGTSYEQYF. Written as DNA, the CDR3 is TGTGCCAGCAGCAACTCCGGGACACTAGGGACTAGCGGGACCTCCTACGAGCAGTACTTC.

The chain combines TRBV28 with TRBJ2-5; D uncertain. Germline V gene lookup returns CDR1 MDHEN and CDR2 SYDVKM. V lost 3 bases and J 9 bases, leaving 14 bases between the germline ends. The CDR3 extends over 13 amino acids. CDR3 sequence reads: CASSLSIPLAQYF. The CDR3 region has the DNA TGTGCCAGCAGTTTGTCAATCCCTCTGGCCCAGTACTTC.

V gene TRBV7-8 combines with J gene TRBJ2-2; D gene unclear. Germline V gives CDR1 SGHVS, CDR2 FQNEAQ. The CDR3 is made up of 14 amino acids. V was shortened by 5 bases and J by 4 bases, with 11 bases between the two germline ends. CDR3 protein: CASSRDGVTGELFF. CDR3 nucleotide sequence: TGTGCCAGCAGCCGCGATGGGGTCACCGGGGAGCTGTTTTTT.

This clonotype was observed at least ten times. This chain uses TRBV29-1 with TRBJ1-1, with D perhaps TRBD1 (6 bases). The CDR3 sequence is 12 residues long. The germline CDR1 and CDR2 sequences are SQVTM and ANQGSEA. Trimming cost V 6 bases and J 7 bases, with 15 bases left between them. CDR3 sequence: CSVRQAEVEAFF. The CDR3 DNA reads as TGCAGCGTCAGACAGGCAGAGGTTGAAGCTTTCTTT.

This clonotype occurred a few times. The chain joins TRBV7-3 to TRBJ2-2; no reliable D call. V was shortened by 7 bases and J by 1 base, with 10 bases between the two germline ends. The germline V gene encodes CDR1 SGHTA and CDR2 FQGTGA. This CDR3 contains 14 residues. CDR3 in DNA: TGTGCCAGCAAGCCAGACTGGAACACCGGGGAGCTGTTTTTT. This translates into CASKPDWNTGELFF.

The chain employs TRBV20-1 and TRBJ2-7; the match to TRBD1 covers 9 bases. Germline loops: CDR1 DFQATT, CDR2 SNEGSKA (reference sequence). V lost 2 bases to trimming and J lost 7 bases; unmatched junction nucleotides: 15. The CDR3 covers 16 residues. This chain's CDR3 is CSARPTPGQGLVEQYF. Here the CDR3 DNA reads TGCAGTGCTAGACCTACCCCCGGACAGGGGCTAGTAGAGCAGTACTTC.

There are many counts of this clonotype. The chain uses TRBV20-1 and TRBJ2-5, with 7 bases aligning to TRBD2. The ends lost 3 bases at V and 5 bases at J; junction bases unmatched: 15. The CDR3 sequence is 16 residues long. Germline lookup yields CDR1 DFQATT and CDR2 SNEGSKA (reference sequence). In DNA, the CDR3 is TGCAGTGCTAGGAGCAGCGGGGCGTCTCAGGTGGAGACCCAGTACTTC. This translates into CSARSSGASQVETQYF.

The chain couples TRBV14 to TRBJ1-6; 8 bases map to TRBD1. The germline gives CDR1 SGHDN, CDR2 FVKESK. There are 14 residues in the CDR3. The V gene end was trimmed by 6 bases and the J gene end by 9 bases; junction bases not matched to a gene: 7. The CDR3 here is CASSLTGGGSPLHF. The CDR3 region has the DNA TGTGCCAGCAGTCTTACAGGGGGTGGTTCACCCCTCCACTTT. The full variable domain, rest sourced from reference TRBV14 and TRBJ1-6, is EAGVTQFPSHSVIEKGQTVTLRCDPISGHDNLYWYRRVMGKEIKFLLHFVKESKQDESGMPNNRFLAERTGGTYSTLKVQPAELEDSGVYFCASSLTGGGSPLHFGNGTRLTVT.

The rearrangement joins TRBV2 to TRBJ2-5; the D is unclear. CDR1 is SNHLY, CDR2 FYNNEI, per germline. Trimming stripped 0 bases from V and 5 bases from J, with 13 bases between. CDR3 size: 15 residues. In nucleotides, the CDR3 is TGTGCCAGCAGTGAAGCGTCGGCAGAACGGGAGACCCAGTACTTC. Translating gives CASSEASAERETQYF.

The V call is TRBV20-1, the J call TRBJ2-1, with 9 bases fitting TRBD2. Germline-derived CDR1 and CDR2 are DFQATT and SNEGSKA (reference sequence). The CDR3 extends over 14 amino acids. Trimming cost V 5 bases and J 7 bases; bases outside gene matches: 9. The CDR3 here is CSAGLAGVLNEQFF. DNA for the CDR3: TGCAGTGCTGGTTTAGCGGGAGTTCTGAATGAGCAGTTCTTC.

V is TRBV20-1 and J is TRBJ1-1, with TRBD1 matching 8 bases. Germline loops: CDR1 DFQATT, CDR2 SNEGSKA (reference sequence). Trimming cost V 5 bases and J 5 bases; bases outside gene matches: 7. There are 13 residues in the CDR3. For the CDR3, the DNA is TGCAGTGCTCCGGGACAGGTGAGGACTGAAGCTTTCTTT. Translated: CSAPGQVRTEAFF.

This clonotype was observed at least ten times. The chain employs TRBV12-3 or TRBV12-4 and TRBJ2-3; tentative D call: TRBD1 (5 bases). The CDR3 totals 13 residues. Trimming stripped 3 bases from V and 6 bases from J, with 10 bases between. CDR3 sequence reads: CASSFTGSDTQYF. In DNA form, the CDR3 reads TGTGCCAGCAGTTTCACAGGTTCGGATACGCAGTATTTT.

Note on this clonotype: A read error may be the cause here, since a much bigger clone is one base away. The chain carries TRBV6-2 or TRBV6-3 and TRBJ2-7, with a tentative D call TRBD1 (6 bases). The J call is uncertain, as TRBJ2-1 better fits the DNA end. Per germline, CDR1 MNHEY and CDR2 SVGEGT. The CDR3 totals 14 residues. In DNA form, the CDR3 reads TGTGCCAGCAGACCGATCCGGGACACCTACGAGCAGTTCTTC. Protein product: CASRPIRDTYEQFF.

This clonotype was counted ten times or more. The chain links TRBV12-3 or TRBV12-4 to TRBJ2-2; 8 nucleotides agree with TRBD1. Unmatched junction bases numbered 8, after V lost 4 bases and J lost 4 bases. This CDR3 has 16 residues. The CDR3 here is CASSSRRTGSTGELFF. The CDR3 nucleotides are TGTGCCAGCAGTTCACGGCGGACAGGGAGCACCGGGGAGCTGTTTTTT.

This clonotype was picked up a small number of times. The chain links TRBV20-1 to TRBJ2-3; 8 nucleotides match TRBD2. From germline, CDR1 is DFQATT and CDR2 SNEGSKA (reference sequence). J lost 2 bases, V lost 6 bases, and 4 bases had no gene match. The CDR3 totals 13 residues. The CDR3 nucleotides read TGCAGTGCGGTAGCGGGGACCACAGATACGCAGTATTTT. This translates into CSAVAGTTDTQYF.

The V and J genes are TRBV15 and TRBJ2-2; 7 bases are shared with TRBD1. Germline CDR1 is LNHNV and CDR2 is YYDKDF (reference sequence). V was clipped by 2 bases and J by 6 bases; unmatched bases: 6. The CDR3 covers 15 residues. CDR3 protein: CATSRSGQAAGELFF. Written as DNA, the CDR3 is TGTGCCACCAGCAGATCCGGACAGGCGGCCGGGGAGCTGTTTTTT.

The chain joins TRBV24-1 to TRBJ2-2; D is possibly TRBD2 (5 bases). V was cut by 9 bases and J by 1 base, with 11 bases left in between. This CDR3 comprises 14 residues. The germline V gene has CDR1 KGHDR and CDR2 SFDVKD. CDR3 bases: TGTGCCACCCAATCCCGGGGGAACACCGGGGAGCTGTTTTTT. It specifies CATQSRGNTGELFF.

This clonotype has only a few counts. V usage is TRBV20-1 and J usage is TRBJ2-7; TRBD1 or TRBD2 may be the D gene (5 bases each). This CDR3 contains 11 residues. Germline V gives CDR1 DFQATT, CDR2 SNEGSKA (reference sequence). The ends were cut back, 3 bases at V and 5 bases at J, with 8 bases in the middle. The DNA of the CDR3 is TGCAGTGCTAGCAGGGACCACGAGCAGTACTTC. Translation: CSASRDHEQYF.

This clonotype has a handful of counts. J is TRBJ1-2 and V is TRBV6-1; tentative D call: TRBD1 (5 bases). Germline V gene lookup returns CDR1 MNHNS and CDR2 SASEGT. V lost 1 base and J lost 2, with 11 bases in between. CDR3 length: 15 amino acids. The CDR3 reads CASSEDYRWNYGYTF. The CDR3 DNA reads as TGTGCCAGCAGTGAAGACTACAGGTGGAACTATGGCTACACCTTC.